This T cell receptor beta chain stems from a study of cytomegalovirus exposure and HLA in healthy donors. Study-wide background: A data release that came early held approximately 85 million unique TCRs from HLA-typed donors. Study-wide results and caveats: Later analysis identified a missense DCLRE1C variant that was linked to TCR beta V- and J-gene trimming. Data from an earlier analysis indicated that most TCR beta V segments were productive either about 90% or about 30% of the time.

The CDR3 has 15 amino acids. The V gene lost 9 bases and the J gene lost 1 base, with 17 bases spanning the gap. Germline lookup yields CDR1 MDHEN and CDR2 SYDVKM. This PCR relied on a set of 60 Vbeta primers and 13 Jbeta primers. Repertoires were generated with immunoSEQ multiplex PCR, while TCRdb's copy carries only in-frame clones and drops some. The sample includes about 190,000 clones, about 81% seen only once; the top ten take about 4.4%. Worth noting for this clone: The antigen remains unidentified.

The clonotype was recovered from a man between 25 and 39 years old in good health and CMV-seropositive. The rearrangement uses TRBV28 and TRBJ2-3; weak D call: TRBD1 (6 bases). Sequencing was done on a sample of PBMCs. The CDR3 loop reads CASQVAGAGTDTQYF. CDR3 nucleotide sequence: TGTGCCAGTCAGGTGGCAGGGGCTGGCACAGATACGCAGTATTTT.